These 22 T cell receptor beta chains share one sample of origin, sequenced in a study of cytomegalovirus exposure and HLA in healthy donors. PCR used 60 Vbeta primers and 13 Jbeta primers. The method was immunoSEQ multiplex PCR; TCRdb's version includes in-frame clones alone and lacks a portion of them. The table lists 65,000 to 90,000 clones, less than 80% of them singletons. The source material was PBMCs. Receptor source: a woman in her thirties or forties in good health and CMV-seropositive.

This sequence joins TRBV11-2 and TRBJ2-2, with 11 bases identical to TRBD2. CDR3 size: 17 residues. Germline trimming cut 5 bases from V and 0 bases from J; bases unmatched to any gene: 5. Germline V gives CDR1 SGHAT, CDR2 FQNNGV. The chain's CDR3 is CASSGTSGGANTGELFF. CDR3 nucleotides: TGTGCCAGCAGCGGTACTAGCGGGGGAGCGAACACCGGGGAGCTGTTTTTT.

V gene TRBV6-1 combines with J gene TRBJ1-1, with D possibly matching TRBD1 (6 bases). CDR3 length equals 14 residues. V was pared by 5 bases and J by 3 bases, with 13 bases between. CDR1 and CDR2 from the germline V gene are MNHNS and SASEGT. This CDR3 reads CASSSGTTHTEAFF. The DNA of the CDR3 is TGTGCCAGCAGTTCCGGGACAACACACACTGAAGCTTTCTTT.

This chain joins TRBV19 and TRBJ1-6, with 7 nucleotides matching TRBD1. Per the germline V gene, CDR1 is LNHDA and CDR2 is SQIVND (reference sequence). Germline trimming cut 4 bases from V and 3 bases from J; bases unmatched to any gene: 3. The CDR3 has 15 residues. Here the CDR3 reads CASSSRDSYNSPLHF. CDR3 sequence (DNA): TGTGCCAGTAGTAGCCGGGACAGCTATAATTCACCCCTCCACTTT.

The chain is built from TRBV29-1 and TRBJ2-1; TRBD2 matches at 10 bases. CDR1 is SQVTM, CDR2 ANQGSEA, per germline. This CDR3 spans 13 amino acids. V lost 4 bases to trimming and J lost 5 bases; unmatched junction nucleotides: 2. Here the CDR3 DNA reads TGCAGCGTTGGAAGCGGGGGGGACAATGAGCAGTTCTTC. It yields the protein CSVGSGGDNEQFF.

This clone was seen a few times. The V and J genes are TRBV4-2 and TRBJ1-3; D call uncertain. V lost 3 bases and J 4 bases, leaving 13 bases between the germline ends. The germline gives CDR1 LGHNA, CDR2 YNFKEQ. The CDR3 spans 15 residues. Here the CDR3 reads CASSHSQGGGNTIYF. The DNA of the CDR3 is TGTGCCAGCAGCCACTCGCAAGGCGGGGGAAACACCATATATTTT.

The rearrangement joins TRBV29-1 to TRBJ2-1, with 9 bases identical to TRBD2. Germline V gene data show CDR1 as SQVTM and CDR2 as ANQGSEA. The CDR3 has 14 residues. V shed 4 bases and J 2 bases; nucleotides not matched to a gene: 3. The CDR3 DNA follows: TGCAGCGTTGCTCCTAGCGGGGCCTACAATGAGCAGTTCTTC. Translation gives CSVAPSGAYNEQFF.

V is TRBV7-8 and J is TRBJ1-1; D is perhaps TRBD1 (6 bases). CDR1 and CDR2 from the germline V gene are SGHVS and FQNEAQ. CDR3 length: 15 residues. V lost 5 bases to trimming and J lost 8 bases, with 21 bases between them. In DNA, the CDR3 is TGTGCCAGCAGCACCGAAACAGGGCTCGGCCAAGAAGCTTTCTTT. Translated, it gives CASSTETGLGQEAFF.

This chain links TRBV11-3 with TRBJ1-1, with D unresolved. CDR1 is SGHNT and CDR2 is YENEEA in the germline V gene. The CDR3 length is 14 residues. Trimming left V 5 bases short and J 1 base short, with 11 bases between. CDR3 residues: CASSPRWANTEAFF. The CDR3 DNA sequence: TGTGCCAGCAGCCCCCGGTGGGCGAACACTGAAGCTTTCTTT.

This sequence joins TRBV5-7 and TRBJ2-1; D not resolved. TRBV5-7 is filed as an ORF, its function uncertain. V was cut by 3 bases and J by 3 bases, with 13 bases left in between. The CDR3 runs 15 residues. For the CDR3, the DNA is TGTGCCAGCAGCTGGAATCGGAGATTCTACAATGAGCAGTTCTTC. This sequence encodes CASSWNRRFYNEQFF.

V usage is TRBV5-4 and J usage is TRBJ1-1; D not certain. The ends were cut back, 0 bases at V and 1 base at J, with 7 bases in the middle. Germline assignment: CDR1 SGHNT and CDR2 YYREEE (reference sequence). This CDR3 is 14 amino acids long. As DNA, the CDR3 is TGTGCCAGCAGCTTGGCCCAGCGGAACACTGAAGCTTTCTTT. Protein: CASSLAQRNTEAFF. The variable domain in full, with the rest retrieved from reference TRBV5-4 and TRBJ1-1, is ETGVTQSPTHLIKTRGQQVTLRCSSQSGHNTVSWYQQALGQGPQFIFQYYREEENGRGNFPPRFSGLQFPNYSSELNVNALELDDSALYLCASSLAQRNTEAFFGQGTRLTVV.

This sequence joins TRBV27 and TRBJ2-3, with 8 nucleotides matching TRBD1. The CDR3 covers 15 residues. CDR1 MNHEY and CDR2 SMNVEV come from the germline V gene (reference sequence). V was clipped by 3 bases and J by 4 bases; unmatched bases: 6. CDR3 bases: TGTGCCAGCAGTTTTGTACAGGGGGGAGCAGATACGCAGTATTTT. Translated: CASSFVQGGADTQYF.

V is TRBV10-1 and J is TRBJ2-1; 9 bases are shared with TRBD2. Per the germline V gene, CDR1 is WNHNN and CDR2 is SYGVQD (reference sequence). This CDR3 has 16 amino acids. J was trimmed by 8 bases and V by 0 bases; bases with no gene match: 8. CDR3 DNA sequence: TGCGCCAGCAGTGAGTCATCAAGCGGGGGGCCCCATGAGCAGTTCTTC. This codes for CASSESSSGGPHEQFF.

The chain links TRBV5-6 to TRBJ1-6, with TRBD1 as a possible D gene (6 bases). The germline V gene encodes CDR1 SGHDT and CDR2 YYEEEE. This CDR3 is 15 amino acids long. The V gene lost 0 bases and the J gene lost 10 bases, with 14 bases spanning the gap. CDR3 sequence reads: CASSLEGTSFSPLHF. CDR3 coding DNA: TGTGCCAGCAGCTTGGAAGGGACATCTTTCTCACCCCTCCACTTT.

Turning to this clone: Relative to the germline gene, one junction end is altered; a read error may explain this. This specimen includes other DNA sequences encoding the same CDR3. The chain links TRBV6-5 to TRBJ2-7, with D perhaps TRBD1 (5 bases). CDR1 MNHEY and CDR2 SVGAGI come from the germline V gene. The CDR3 covers 15 residues. As DNA, the CDR3 is TGCGCCAGCAGTTACTCCGGACACAGAAGCTTCGGGCAGTACTTC. It translates to CASSYSGHRSFGQYF.

The V and J genes are TRBV19 and TRBJ2-3, with 9 bases lining up with TRBD1. The V gene's germline CDR1 is LNHDA and CDR2 SQIVND (reference sequence). J gave up 7 bases and V 8 bases, and 10 bases lay outside the gene matches. This CDR3 has 14 residues. The CDR3 spells CASGEDRGTHTQYF. Here the CDR3 DNA reads TGTGCCAGTGGGGAGGACAGGGGTACCCATACGCAGTATTTT.

The gene calls are TRBV30 and TRBJ1-5; TRBD1 might be the D (6 bases). V lost 1 base and J 7 bases, leaving 17 bases between the germline ends. The CDR3 length is 15 residues. Germline CDR1 GTSNPN, CDR2 SVGIG (reference sequence). The CDR3 region is CAWSGGRGIGQPQHF. The CDR3 nucleotides read TGTGCCTGGAGTGGGGGCAGGGGCATAGGGCAGCCCCAGCATTTT.

The V and J genes are TRBV9 and TRBJ2-3; D possibly corresponds to TRBD2 (5 bases). CDR3 length: 14 residues. CDR1 SGDLS and CDR2 YYNGEE come from the germline V gene. Trimming left V 4 bases short and J 1 base short, with 10 bases between. The CDR3 region has the DNA TGTGCCAGCAGCCTCCCCGGGGGCACAGATACGCAGTATTTT. This sequence encodes CASSLPGGTDTQYF.

CDR3: CASSPTGENTIYF. In nucleotides, the CDR3 is TGTGCCAGCTCACCGACAGGGGAAAACACCATATATTTT. V is TRBV18 and J is TRBJ1-3, with 8 bases identical to TRBD1. Losses at the gene ends were 3 bases for V and 6 bases for J; bases not matched to a gene: 1. This CDR3 is built from 13 residues. Germline values: CDR1 KGHSH, CDR2 LQKENI.

Of note for this clone: At the DNA level, this CDR3 is encoded by other sequences in the same sample as well. V and J are TRBV9 and TRBJ1-4; TRBD1 is a possible D gene (6 bases). This CDR3 is built from 13 residues. Trimming left V 4 bases short and J 8 bases short, with 12 bases between. The germline gives CDR1 SGDLS, CDR2 YYNGEE. Here the CDR3 reads CASSPDSGEKLFF. The CDR3 coding sequence is TGTGCCAGCAGCCCGGACAGCGGCGAAAAACTGTTTTTT. Variable domain in full (rest from reference TRBV9 and TRBJ1-4): DSGVTQTPKHLITATGQRVTLRCSPRSGDLSVYWYQQSLDQGLQFLIQYYNGEERAKGNILERFSAQQFPDLHSELNLSSLELGDSALYFCASSPDSGEKLFFGSGTQLSVL.

Concerning this clone: Relative to the germline gene, one junction end is altered; a read error may explain this. Other DNA sequences in this sample translate to the same CDR3. This chain uses TRBV7-6 with TRBJ2-3; 10 bases map to TRBD2. The CDR3 totals 16 residues. Germline V gene data show CDR1 as SGHVS and CDR2 as FNYEAQ. The CDR3 here is CASSLGAGGWTDTQYF. CDR3 nucleotides: TGCGCCAGCAGCTTAGGAGCGGGGGGGTGGACAGATACGCAGTATTTT.

The V gene is TRBV2, the J gene TRBJ1-2, with 7 bases that match TRBD1. Germline V gene data show CDR1 as SNHLY and CDR2 as FYNNEI. CDR3 length: 16 residues. After removal of 3 bases from V and 6 bases from J, the junction contained 13 bases not matched to a gene. CDR3 bases: TGTGCCAGCAGTGATCCCGGGGACAGTCCCACAAATGGCTACACCTTC. This translates into CASSDPGDSPTNGYTF.

V and J are TRBV7-9 and TRBJ1-2; 7 nucleotides match TRBD1. Per germline, CDR1 SEHNR and CDR2 FQNEAQ (reference sequence). J gave up 4 bases and V 1 base, and 6 bases lay outside the gene matches. The CDR3 is 15 amino acids. The CDR3 protein is CASSLGDSRSYGYTF. For the CDR3, the DNA is TGTGCCAGCAGCTTAGGGGACAGCCGTTCCTATGGCTACACCTTC.